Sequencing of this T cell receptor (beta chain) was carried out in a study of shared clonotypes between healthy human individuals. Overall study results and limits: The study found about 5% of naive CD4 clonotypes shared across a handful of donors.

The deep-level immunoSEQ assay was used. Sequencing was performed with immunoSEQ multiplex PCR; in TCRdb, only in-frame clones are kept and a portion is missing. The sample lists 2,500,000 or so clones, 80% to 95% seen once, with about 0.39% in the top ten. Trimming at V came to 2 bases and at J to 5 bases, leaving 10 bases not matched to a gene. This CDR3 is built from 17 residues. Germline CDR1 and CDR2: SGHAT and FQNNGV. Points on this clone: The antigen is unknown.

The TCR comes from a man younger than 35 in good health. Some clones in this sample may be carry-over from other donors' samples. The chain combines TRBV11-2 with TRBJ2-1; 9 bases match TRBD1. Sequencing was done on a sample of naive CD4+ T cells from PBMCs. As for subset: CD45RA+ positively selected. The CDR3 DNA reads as TGTGCCAGCAGCTTAAAGGCCGGGACAGGGTTTAACAATGAGCAGTTCTTC. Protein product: CASSLKAGTGFNNEQFF. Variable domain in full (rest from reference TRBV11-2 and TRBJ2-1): EAGVAQSPRYKIIEKRQSVAFWCNPISGHATLYWYQQILGQGPKLLIQFQNNGVVDDSQLPKDRFSAERLKGVDSTLKIQPAKLEDSAVYLCASSLKAGTGFNNEQFFGPGTRLTVL.